The T cell receptor beta chain described here comes from a study of blood T cell repertoires in COVID-19 (TCRdb year 2020). About the study as a whole: The collaborator samples originated in the United States, Italy and Spain and spanned the acute and convalescent phases of COVID-19. Samples were obtained from the ongoing ImmuneRACE study (first 160 participants) and from over a thousand subjects provided by 6 global collaborators. The material from the prospective study consisted of cDNA or gDNA derived from T cells, B-cell-depleted T cells, or PBMCs. Where HLA class I and class II types were available, the types were taken from metadata supplied by the sample provider, not from assay-based typing. The repertoires were released in a freely available public database intended as a resource for research on the immune response to SARS-CoV-2. Deeply sampled blood TCRbeta repertoires from subjects exposed to, actively infected with, or recovered from COVID-19 were included in the dataset. Sample metadata almost always included a de-identified subject ID, COVID-19 status, age in years and sex.

What the work shows at the level of the full study, not this receptor alone: The quantity of clinical and demographic metadata differed by source and by participant and was supplied without curation.

Regarding this clone: It lacks a known antigen. It has no much larger one-base neighbor in the sample; base qualities were not kept.

In the prospective study, participants were 18 to 89 years old, resided in 20 to 30 geographic areas of the United States, and were enrolled through a virtual design. In the prospective study, cohorts were assigned on the basis of participant-reported clinical history obtained from a screening survey and a study questionnaire. ImmuneRACE Cohort 3 recovered participants were defined by two consecutive negative NP/OP PCR tests, healthcare professional clearance, or symptom resolution. In the prospective study, whole blood, serum and a nasopharyngeal or oropharyngeal swab were collected from each participant by mobile phlebotomists. Over a roughly 2-month period, participants in the prospective study had the option of providing additional blood draws and questionnaires. Blood samples from the prospective study were shipped frozen or at room temperature prior to DNA extraction. TCRbeta CDR3 regions were amplified from genomic DNA using the immunoSEQ Assay, a bias-controlled multiplex PCR. The authors' analysis ran thus. Within the assay, amplification of reference gene primers was used to estimate how many nucleated cells each sample contained. Sequence reads were collapsed and filtered to measure the absolute abundance of every unique TCRbeta CDR3 rearrangement. For each sample, productive Simpson clonality was calculated as the square root of Simpson's diversity index over productive rearrangements. The immuneACCESS repertoire file appears here via TCRdb, limited to in-frame rearrangements. These files lack a portion of the clones; in checked studies, under half of the deficit traces to unresolved V genes, and the cause of the others is not known. The V and J calls and clone size are taken from that table; D and trimming were inferred from the DNA. This sample holds about 180,000 clones; roughly 82% were observed only once. Clones ranked in the top ten supply more than 7.5% of the sample.

CDR1 and CDR2 are read off the germline V gene as ENHRY and SYGVKD. At the junction V is shortened by 1 base and J by 6 bases; bases outside the gene matches: 8. CDR3 length: 16 amino acids, cysteine to phenylalanine. Solely the CDR3 DNA is kept, with 48 bases framed from the first base. The sequence was collected from a woman in her twenties or thirties who had recovered from COVID-19. The sample taken for sequencing was PBMCs or T cells enriched from blood (not recorded which). The V and J segments used are TRBV10-3 and TRBJ2-3; the junction holds 9 bases that match TRBD2. CDR3 protein: CAISELAGEGPDTQYF. The sequenced DNA is TGTGCCATCAGTGAGTTAGCGGGAGAGGGCCCCGATACGCAGTATTTT.